One and the same sample provided the 32 T cell receptor beta chains below, sequenced in a study of shared clonotypes between healthy human individuals. Method: immunoSEQ multiplex PCR; TCRdb's copy keeps in-frame clones and lacks some. The sample has about 680,000 clones, about 90% seen once. Naive CD8 cells comprised CD45RO-negative, CCR7-positively selected cells, excluding terminally differentiated effector memory CD45RA+ cells. The source material was naive CD8+ T cells sorted from blood. These TCRs come from a man aged 30 to 45 in good health.

J is TRBJ2-5 and V is TRBV4-1; tentatively, D is TRBD1 (5 bases). The CDR3 spans 15 residues. V shed 4 bases and J shed 4 bases, with 16 bases lying between them. Per germline, CDR1 MGHRA and CDR2 YSYEKL. CDR3 sequence: CASSPVGAGGETQYF. CDR3 sequence (DNA): TGCGCCAGCAGCCCCGTAGGGGCCGGCGGAGAGACCCAGTACTTC.

This rearrangement joins TRBV27 to TRBJ2-1; TRBD2 agrees at 13 bases. The CDR3 spans 21 residues. Germline CDR1 reads MNHEY; CDR2 reads SMNVEV (reference sequence). J was trimmed by 3 bases and V by 5 bases; bases with no gene match: 19. CDR3 DNA sequence: TGTGCCAGCAGTCTAGGGACTAGCGGGAAGTTTAGTCCAGTAGTCTACAATGAGCAGTTCTTC. It encodes CASSLGTSGKFSPVVYNEQFF.

The chain is built from TRBV5-4 and TRBJ2-3; D is possibly TRBD2 (6 bases). The CDR3 loop spans 14 amino acids. The germline V gene encodes CDR1 SGHNT and CDR2 YYREEE (reference sequence). V lost 7 bases and J lost 0, with 12 bases in between. CDR3 residues: CASWMGTSTDTQYF. In nucleotides, the CDR3 is TGTGCCAGCTGGATGGGGACTAGCACAGATACGCAGTATTTT. Full variable domain (rest looked up from reference TRBV5-4 and TRBJ2-3): ETGVTQSPTHLIKTRGQQVTLRCSSQSGHNTVSWYQQALGQGPQFIFQYYREEENGRGNFPPRFSGLQFPNYSSELNVNALELDDSALYLCASWMGTSTDTQYFGPGTRLTVL.

The rearrangement joins TRBV18 to TRBJ1-3; D unresolved. This CDR3 has 14 residues. Per germline, CDR1 KGHSH and CDR2 LQKENI. Deletions cut 2 bases from V and 0 bases from J, with 5 bases between. CDR3 protein: CASSPADSGNTIYF. The DNA for the CDR3 is TGTGCCAGCTCACCAGCGGACTCTGGAAACACCATATATTTT. Using reference TRBV18 and TRBJ1-3 for the parts outside the CDR3, the full variable domain is NAGVMQNPRHLVRRRGQEARLRCSPMKGHSHVYWYRQLPEEGLKFMVYLQKENIIDESGMPKERFSAEFPKEGPSILRIQQVVRGDSAAYFCASSPADSGNTIYFGEGSWLTVV.

The chain joins TRBV5-1 to TRBJ1-5, with D unresolved. V shed 8 bases and J shed 1 base, with 7 bases lying between them. The CDR3 loop spans 12 amino acids. Germline V gene data show CDR1 as SGHRS and CDR2 as YFSETQ. The CDR3 DNA follows: TGCGCCAGTCCAACCAGCAATCAGCCCCAGCATTTT. It encodes CASPTSNQPQHF.

This sequence joins TRBV7-9 and TRBJ2-7; D remains ambiguous. V lost 1 base to trimming and J lost 2 bases, with 6 bases between them. The CDR3 length is 13 residues. Germline CDR1 SEHNR, CDR2 FQNEAQ (reference sequence). The CDR3 loop is CASSLGFPYEQYF. The CDR3 DNA reads as TGTGCCAGCAGCTTAGGATTTCCCTACGAGCAGTACTTC.

The chain links TRBV5-1 to TRBJ1-1; the match to TRBD1 covers 7 bases. V dropped 4 bases and J dropped 0; count of bases not matched to a gene: 6. CDR1 is SGHRS, CDR2 YFSETQ, per germline. This CDR3 comprises 15 residues. The CDR3 DNA is TGCGCCAGCAGCATCCGGGACAGTCTGAACACTGAAGCTTTCTTT. It is translated as CASSIRDSLNTEAFF.

The gene calls are TRBV28 and TRBJ1-4; tentatively, D is TRBD1 (6 bases). This CDR3 is built from 15 residues. The ends were cut back, 4 bases at V and 4 bases at J, with 13 bases in the middle. Germline V gives CDR1 MDHEN, CDR2 SYDVKM. The DNA for the CDR3 is TGTGCCAGCAGTTCCCCGACACAGGGTAATGAAAAACTGTTTTTT. Translated: CASSSPTQGNEKLFF.

With regard to this clone: Additional DNA sequences in this sample encode the identical CDR3. The chain carries TRBV2 and TRBJ2-1; 7 positions agree with TRBD2. V was pared by 4 bases and J by 8 bases, with 8 bases of the junction left unmatched. Germline CDR1 and CDR2: SNHLY and FYNNEI. The CDR3 runs 14 residues. The CDR3: CASSGLAGSDEQFF. The CDR3 DNA follows: TGTGCCAGCAGTGGACTAGCAGGGTCTGATGAGCAGTTCTTC.

The rearrangement links TRBV19 to TRBJ1-1; TRBD1 aligns across 7 bases. Germline V gene lookup returns CDR1 LNHDA and CDR2 SQIVND (reference sequence). The CDR3 is 13 amino acids. Trimming cost V 6 bases and J 4 bases; bases outside gene matches: 5. This CDR3 is CASSLYRGTEAFF. The DNA of the CDR3 is TGTGCCAGTAGCCTTTACAGGGGCACTGAAGCTTTCTTT.

This clone was seen only once. The gene calls are TRBV7-9 and TRBJ2-7, with D perhaps TRBD1 or TRBD2 (6 bases each). The V gene lost 1 base and the J gene lost 2 bases, with 18 bases spanning the gap. The CDR3 is 17 amino acids. Germline V gene sequence: CDR1 SEHNR, CDR2 FQNEAQ (reference sequence). The CDR3 DNA follows: TGTGCCAGCAGCTTAGTCGGGGGTACGGGGGCGGCCTACGAGCAGTACTTC. Translating gives CASSLVGGTGAAYEQYF.

The CDR3 nucleotides are TGTGCCATCAGTGAGTCGTTACAGCGCCTAGACGAGCAGTACTTC. Translation: CAISESLQRLDEQYF. The chain employs TRBV10-3 and TRBJ2-7, with D unresolved. This CDR3 comprises 15 residues. The germline V and J ends were trimmed by 0 bases and 5 bases, with 14 bases remaining between them. Germline loops: CDR1 ENHRY, CDR2 SYGVKD.

The chain links TRBV27 to TRBJ2-7; TRBD2 is a possible D gene (5 bases). V lost 4 bases and J lost 4, with 20 bases in between. The length of the CDR3 is 16 residues. Germline assignment: CDR1 MNHEY and CDR2 SMNVEV (reference sequence). The CDR3, as DNA: TGTGCCAGCAGTTCATCTAGCTACGGAGTTGCGTACGAGCAGTACTTC. It specifies CASSSSSYGVAYEQYF.

DNA for the CDR3: TGTGCCAGCAGTGTCCAGGGGTACGAGCAGTACTTC. The encoded protein is CASSVQGYEQYF. The chain recombines TRBV6-6 with TRBJ2-7, with TRBD1 as a possible D gene (6 bases). The CDR3 has 12 residues. CDR1 is MNHNY and CDR2 is SVGAGI in the germline V gene (reference sequence). Trimming stripped 5 bases from V and 4 bases from J, with 9 bases between.

This chain links TRBV4-3 with TRBJ2-6, with 7 bases that match TRBD2. Germline values: CDR1 LGHNA, CDR2 YSLEER. This CDR3 comprises 19 residues. V lost 0 bases to trimming and J lost 1 base; unmatched junction nucleotides: 9. The CDR3 nucleotides are TGCGCCAGCAGCCAAGATTCAGGCGGGAGATATTCTGGGGCCAACGTCCTGACTTTC. Protein: CASSQDSGGRYSGANVLTF.

J is TRBJ1-4 and V is TRBV19; 7 bases match TRBD1. After removal of 3 bases from V and 3 bases from J, the junction contained 4 bases not matched to a gene. Looked up from germline, CDR1 is LNHDA and CDR2 is SQIVND (reference sequence). The CDR3 contains 15 residues. This CDR3 reads CASSIRGLANEKLFF. DNA for the CDR3: TGTGCCAGTAGTATTAGGGGGCTCGCTAATGAAAAACTGTTTTTT.

This chain connects TRBV9 to TRBJ2-3, with 7 bases aligning to TRBD2. This CDR3 has 16 amino acids. V lost 4 bases to trimming and J lost 0 bases; unmatched junction nucleotides: 8. Germline values: CDR1 SGDLS, CDR2 YYNGEE. The CDR3 loop is CASSTRGRASTDTQYF. The CDR3 DNA reads as TGTGCCAGCAGCACGAGAGGGAGGGCGAGCACAGATACGCAGTATTTT.

The rearrangement joins TRBV15 to TRBJ2-1; possible D gene TRBD1, 7 bases. V was shortened by 3 bases and J by 5 bases, with 14 bases between the two germline ends. The germline V gene has CDR1 LNHNV and CDR2 YYDKDF (reference sequence). CDR3 length: 15 amino acids. Here the CDR3 DNA reads TGTGCCACCAGCAGCCAGGGGGGCCCAAACAATGAGCAGTTCTTC. Residues: CATSSQGGPNNEQFF. The variable domain in full, with the rest retrieved from reference TRBV15 and TRBJ2-1, is DAMVIQNPRYQVTQFGKPVTLSCSQTLNHNVMYWYQQKSSQAPKLLFHYYDKDFNNEADTPDNFQSRRPNTSFCFLDIRSPGLGDTAMYLCATSSQGGPNNEQFFGPGTRLTVL.

This chain joins TRBV19 and TRBJ2-1; possibly TRBD1 for D (6 bases). The V and J ends lost 5 bases and 2 bases respectively, with 19 bases between them. The germline V gene has CDR1 LNHDA and CDR2 SQIVND (reference sequence). The CDR3 consists of 17 residues. The CDR3 DNA sequence: TGTGCCAGTAGTCCCCTCTGGGGCAGGGACACCTACAATGAGCAGTTCTTC. Translating it yields CASSPLWGRDTYNEQFF.

The chain combines TRBV4-1 with TRBJ2-7, with D hard to call. Germline assignment: CDR1 MGHRA and CDR2 YSYEKL. The V end was cut by 0 bases, the J end by 3 bases, with 6 bases between. The CDR3 sequence is 13 residues long. The CDR3 loop is CASSQDPDYEQYF. CDR3 nucleotides: TGCGCCAGCAGCCAAGACCCAGACTACGAGCAGTACTTC.

The V and J genes are TRBV10-3 and TRBJ2-7; D possibly corresponds to TRBD1 (6 bases). The V gene's germline CDR1 is ENHRY and CDR2 SYGVKD. This CDR3 is built from 16 residues. Trimming pared 1 base from V and 2 bases from J, leaving 15 bases between. CDR3 DNA sequence: TGTGCCATCAGTGAGTACCGAGACAGGTTCCCCTACGAGCAGTACTTC. Amino acid sequence: CAISEYRDRFPYEQYF.

This clone was recorded only once. V usage is TRBV5-8 and J usage is TRBJ2-1; weak D call: TRBD1 (5 bases). Trimming removed 3 bases at V and 10 bases at J, with 14 bases between. The CDR3 is 13 amino acids. CDR1 is SGHTS, CDR2 YDEGEE, per germline. CDR3 in amino acids: CASSYFQGMEQFF. CDR3 in DNA: TGTGCCAGCAGCTACTTTCAGGGTATGGAGCAGTTCTTC.

In DNA, the CDR3 is TGTGCCAGCAGCTTAGGACGGCAGGGCCTATTTCATGAGCAGTTCTTC. Translated, it gives CASSLGRQGLFHEQFF. J is TRBJ2-1 and V is TRBV11-2; TRBD1 is a possible D gene (5 bases). CDR1 is SGHAT, CDR2 FQNNGV, per germline. Trimming left V 1 base short and J 8 bases short, with 18 bases between. The CDR3 sequence is 16 residues long.

The chain combines TRBV27 with TRBJ2-7; D remains unclear. Germline V gene data show CDR1 as MNHEY and CDR2 as SMNVEV (reference sequence). Deletions cut 2 bases from V and 3 bases from J, with 11 bases between. This CDR3 comprises 14 residues. The CDR3 here is CASSLNKVFYEQYF. Here the CDR3 DNA reads TGTGCCAGCAGTTTAAACAAAGTATTCTACGAGCAGTACTTC.

The chain couples TRBV2 to TRBJ2-7, with 7 bases aligning to TRBD1. The V gene end was trimmed by 3 bases and the J gene end by 1 base; junction bases not matched to a gene: 3. CDR3 length equals 14 residues. The germline V gene has CDR1 SNHLY and CDR2 FYNNEI. CDR3 in amino acids: CASSDGQASYEQYF. For the CDR3, the DNA is TGTGCCAGCAGTGATGGACAGGCATCCTACGAGCAGTACTTC.

V gene TRBV5-6 combines with J gene TRBJ1-2; TRBD1 is a possible D gene (5 bases). The V gene lost 2 bases and the J gene lost 0 bases, with 8 bases spanning the gap. CDR1 SGHDT and CDR2 YYEEEE come from the germline V gene. This CDR3 is 14 amino acids long. CDR3 DNA sequence: TGTGCCAGCAGCTTCCGACAGCCTAACTATGGCTACACCTTC. It is translated as CASSFRQPNYGYTF.

V usage is TRBV27 and J usage is TRBJ2-7, with 8 bases matching TRBD1. V lost 3 bases, J lost 1 base, and 5 bases stayed unmatched. The CDR3 runs to 15 residues. Per germline, CDR1 MNHEY and CDR2 SMNVEV (reference sequence). The DNA for the CDR3 is TGTGCCAGCAGTTTCCACGGACAGGGATCCTACGAGCAGTACTTC. It is translated as CASSFHGQGSYEQYF.

V gene TRBV27 combines with J gene TRBJ2-3; D unclear. The CDR3 runs 15 residues. V lost 6 bases to trimming and J lost 2 bases, with 15 bases between them. CDR1 MNHEY and CDR2 SMNVEV come from the germline V gene (reference sequence). Here the CDR3 reads CASRATPKDTDTQYF. For the CDR3, the DNA is TGTGCCAGCAGGGCGACACCGAAGGACACAGATACGCAGTATTTT.

The genes are TRBV4-1 and TRBJ1-1; D is unclear. This CDR3 has 14 amino acids. Per germline, CDR1 MGHRA and CDR2 YSYEKL. Trimming shortened V by 1 base and J by 5 bases, and 11 bases separated the two germline ends. The CDR3 protein is CASSQGGIRTEAFF. The CDR3 DNA is TGCGCCAGCAGCCAAGGGGGAATCCGGACTGAAGCTTTCTTT.

Concerning this clone itself: Other DNA sequences within the sample encode an identical CDR3. V and J are TRBV6-4 and TRBJ2-1, with 10 positions matching TRBD2. From germline, CDR1 is MRHNA and CDR2 SNTAGT. V was clipped by 4 bases and J by 4 bases; unmatched bases: 1. There are 14 residues in the CDR3. DNA for the CDR3: TGTGCCAGCAGTGCTAGCGGGAGTTACAATGAGCAGTTCTTC. It yields the protein CASSASGSYNEQFF.

The V and J genes are TRBV7-6 and TRBJ2-1; 11 bases fit TRBD2. The CDR3 is 15 amino acids. Germline CDR1 SGHVS, CDR2 FNYEAQ. With V trimmed by 4 bases and J by 5 bases, 4 bases remained unmatched. In DNA, the CDR3 is TGTGCCAGCAGCTCCCTAGCGGGAGGACACAATGAGCAGTTCTTC. Protein: CASSSLAGGHNEQFF.

V gene TRBV18 combines with J gene TRBJ1-1; maybe TRBD1 (5 bases). CDR1 KGHSH and CDR2 LQKENI come from the germline V gene. The CDR3 covers 13 residues. Trimming stripped 5 bases from V and 1 base from J, with 8 bases between. The CDR3, as DNA: TGTGCCAGCTCAGGCGGGGCGAACACTGAAGCTTTCTTT. This sequence encodes CASSGGANTEAFF.